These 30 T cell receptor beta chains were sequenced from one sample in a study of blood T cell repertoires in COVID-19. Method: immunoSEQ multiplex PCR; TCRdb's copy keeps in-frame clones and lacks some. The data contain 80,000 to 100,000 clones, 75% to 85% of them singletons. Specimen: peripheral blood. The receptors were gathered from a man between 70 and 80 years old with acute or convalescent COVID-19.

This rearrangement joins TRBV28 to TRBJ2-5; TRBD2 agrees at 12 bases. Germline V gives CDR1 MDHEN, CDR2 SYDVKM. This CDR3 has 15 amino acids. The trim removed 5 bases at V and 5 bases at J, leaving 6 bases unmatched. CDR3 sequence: CASSPRLAGVETQYF. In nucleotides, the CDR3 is TGTGCCAGCAGTCCTCGACTAGCGGGAGTGGAGACCCAGTACTTC.

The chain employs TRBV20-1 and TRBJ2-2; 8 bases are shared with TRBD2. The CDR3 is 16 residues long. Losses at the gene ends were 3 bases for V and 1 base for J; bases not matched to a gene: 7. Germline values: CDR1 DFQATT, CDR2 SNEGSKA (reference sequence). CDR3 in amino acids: CSASGLAGLNTGELFF. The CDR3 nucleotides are TGCAGTGCTAGTGGCCTAGCGGGTTTGAACACCGGGGAGCTGTTTTTT.

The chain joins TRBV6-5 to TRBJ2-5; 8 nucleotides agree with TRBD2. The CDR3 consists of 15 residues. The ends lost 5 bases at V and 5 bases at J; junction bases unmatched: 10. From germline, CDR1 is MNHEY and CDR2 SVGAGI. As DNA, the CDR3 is TGTGCCAGCAGTCCTCGGCCAGCGGGGGCGGAGACCCAGTACTTC. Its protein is CASSPRPAGAETQYF.

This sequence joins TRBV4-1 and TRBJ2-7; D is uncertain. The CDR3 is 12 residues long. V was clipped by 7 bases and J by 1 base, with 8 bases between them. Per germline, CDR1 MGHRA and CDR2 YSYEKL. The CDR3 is CASMSQSYEQYF. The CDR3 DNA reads TGCGCCAGCATGAGCCAATCCTACGAGCAGTACTTC.

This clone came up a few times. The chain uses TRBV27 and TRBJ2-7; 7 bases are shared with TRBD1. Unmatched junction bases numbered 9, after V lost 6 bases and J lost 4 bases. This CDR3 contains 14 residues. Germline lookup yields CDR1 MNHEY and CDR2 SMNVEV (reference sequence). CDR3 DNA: TGTGCCAGCAGGAAACAGGGGCCCGCGTACGAGCAGTACTTC. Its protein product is CASRKQGPAYEQYF.

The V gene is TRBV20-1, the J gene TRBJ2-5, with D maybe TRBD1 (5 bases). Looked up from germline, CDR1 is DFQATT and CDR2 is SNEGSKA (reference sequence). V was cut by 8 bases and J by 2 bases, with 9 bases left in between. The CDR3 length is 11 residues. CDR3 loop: CSRRVQETQYF. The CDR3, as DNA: TGCAGTCGCAGGGTTCAAGAGACCCAGTACTTC.

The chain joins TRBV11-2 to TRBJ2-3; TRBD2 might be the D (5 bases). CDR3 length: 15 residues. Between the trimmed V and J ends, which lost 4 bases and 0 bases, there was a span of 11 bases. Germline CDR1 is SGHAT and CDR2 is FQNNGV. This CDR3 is CASSSSPTSTDTQYF. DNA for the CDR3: TGTGCCAGCAGCTCTAGCCCTACTAGCACAGATACGCAGTATTTT. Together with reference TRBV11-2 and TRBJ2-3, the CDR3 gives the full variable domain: EAGVAQSPRYKIIEKRQSVAFWCNPISGHATLYWYQQILGQGPKLLIQFQNNGVVDDSQLPKDRFSAERLKGVDSTLKIQPAKLEDSAVYLCASSSSPTSTDTQYFGPGTRLTVL.

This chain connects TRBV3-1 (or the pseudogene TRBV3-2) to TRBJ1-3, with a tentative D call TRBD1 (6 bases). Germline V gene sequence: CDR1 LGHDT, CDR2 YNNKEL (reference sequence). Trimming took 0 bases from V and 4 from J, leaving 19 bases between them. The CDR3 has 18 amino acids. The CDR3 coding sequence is TGTGCCAGCAGCCAAGAATTAGGGGGAATACGAAGGGGAAACACCATATATTTT. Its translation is CASSQELGGIRRGNTIYF.

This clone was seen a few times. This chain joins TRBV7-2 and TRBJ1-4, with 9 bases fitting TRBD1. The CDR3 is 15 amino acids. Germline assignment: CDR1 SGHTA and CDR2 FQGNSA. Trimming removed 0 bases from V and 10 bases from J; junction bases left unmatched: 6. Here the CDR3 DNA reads TGTGCCAGCAGCTTAGCACAGGGGGCCAATAGAAAACTGTTTTTT. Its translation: CASSLAQGANRKLFF. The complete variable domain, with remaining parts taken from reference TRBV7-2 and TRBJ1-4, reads GAGVSQSPSNKVTEKGKDVELRCDPISGHTALYWYRQSLGQGLEFLIYFQGNSAPDKSGLPSDRFSAERTGGSVSTLTIQRTQQEDSAVYLCASSLAQGANRKLFFGSGTQLSVL.

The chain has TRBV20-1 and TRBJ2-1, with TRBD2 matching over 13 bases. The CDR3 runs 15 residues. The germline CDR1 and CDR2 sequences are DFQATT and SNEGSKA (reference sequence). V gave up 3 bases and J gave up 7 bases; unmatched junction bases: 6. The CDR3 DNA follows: TGCAGTGCTAGTCCGACTAGCGGGAGGCCGAATGAGCAGTTCTTC. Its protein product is CSASPTSGRPNEQFF.

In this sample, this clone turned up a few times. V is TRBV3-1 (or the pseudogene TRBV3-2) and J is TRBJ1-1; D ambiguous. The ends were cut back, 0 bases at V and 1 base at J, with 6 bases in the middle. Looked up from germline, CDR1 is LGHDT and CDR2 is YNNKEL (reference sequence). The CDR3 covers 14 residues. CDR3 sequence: CASSQEAENTEAFF. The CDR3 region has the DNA TGTGCCAGCAGCCAAGAGGCAGAGAACACTGAAGCTTTCTTT.

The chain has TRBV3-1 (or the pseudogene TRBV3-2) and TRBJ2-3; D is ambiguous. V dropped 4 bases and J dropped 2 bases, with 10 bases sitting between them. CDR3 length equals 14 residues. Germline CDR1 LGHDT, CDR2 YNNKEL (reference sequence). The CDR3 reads CASSPYSPTDTQYF. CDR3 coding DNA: TGTGCCAGCAGCCCCTATTCTCCCACAGATACGCAGTATTTT.

The CDR3 region is CAREGLAGGYNEQFF. As DNA, the CDR3 is TGTGCCCGAGAAGGACTAGCGGGAGGGTACAATGAGCAGTTCTTC. This chain uses TRBV30 with TRBJ2-1; 15 nucleotides align to TRBD2. This CDR3 region has 15 residues. Unmatched junction bases numbered 6, after V lost 8 bases and J lost 4 bases. CDR1 and CDR2 from the germline V gene are GTSNPN and SVGIG (reference sequence).

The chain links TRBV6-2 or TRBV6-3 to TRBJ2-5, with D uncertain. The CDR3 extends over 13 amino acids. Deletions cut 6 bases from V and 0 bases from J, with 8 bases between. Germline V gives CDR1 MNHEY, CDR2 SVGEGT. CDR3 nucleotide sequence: TGTGCCAGCAGCCCCCCGTACCAAGAGACCCAGTACTTC. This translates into CASSPPYQETQYF.

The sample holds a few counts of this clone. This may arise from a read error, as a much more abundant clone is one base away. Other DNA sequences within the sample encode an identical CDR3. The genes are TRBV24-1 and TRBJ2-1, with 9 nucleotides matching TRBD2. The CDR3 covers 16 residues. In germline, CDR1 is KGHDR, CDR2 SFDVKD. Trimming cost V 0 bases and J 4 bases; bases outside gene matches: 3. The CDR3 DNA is TGTGCCACCAGTGATTTGCAAGCGGGAGGATACAATGAGCAGTTCTTC. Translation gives CATSDLQAGGYNEQFF.

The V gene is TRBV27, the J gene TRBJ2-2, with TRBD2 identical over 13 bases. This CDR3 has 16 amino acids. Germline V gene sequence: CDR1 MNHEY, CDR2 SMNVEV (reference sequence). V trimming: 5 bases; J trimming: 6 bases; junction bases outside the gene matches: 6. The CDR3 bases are TGTGCCAGCAGTCCGCGGACTAGCGGGAGTTCCGGGGAGCTGTTTTTT. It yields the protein CASSPRTSGSSGELFF.

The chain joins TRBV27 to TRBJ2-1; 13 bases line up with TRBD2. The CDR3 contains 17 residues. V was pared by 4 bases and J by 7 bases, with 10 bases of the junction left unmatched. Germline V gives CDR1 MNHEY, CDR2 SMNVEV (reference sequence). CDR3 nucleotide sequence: TGTGCCAGCAGTTCCTCCCCGTGGACTAGCGGGAGAAATGAGCAGTTCTTC. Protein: CASSSSPWTSGRNEQFF.

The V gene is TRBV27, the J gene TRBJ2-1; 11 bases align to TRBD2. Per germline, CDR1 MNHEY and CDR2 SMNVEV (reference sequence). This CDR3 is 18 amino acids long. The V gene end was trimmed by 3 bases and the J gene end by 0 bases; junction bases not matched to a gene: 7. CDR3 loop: CASSFGLAGGSSYNEQFF. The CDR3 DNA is TGTGCCAGCAGTTTCGGACTAGCGGGTGGGAGCTCCTACAATGAGCAGTTCTTC.

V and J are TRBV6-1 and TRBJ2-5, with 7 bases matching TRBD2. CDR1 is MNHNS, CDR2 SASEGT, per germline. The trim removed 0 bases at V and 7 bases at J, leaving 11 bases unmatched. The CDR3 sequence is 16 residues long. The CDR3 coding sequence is TGTGCCAGCAGTGAAGCCTCCGGGACTACTCAGGGGACCCAGTACTTC. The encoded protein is CASSEASGTTQGTQYF.

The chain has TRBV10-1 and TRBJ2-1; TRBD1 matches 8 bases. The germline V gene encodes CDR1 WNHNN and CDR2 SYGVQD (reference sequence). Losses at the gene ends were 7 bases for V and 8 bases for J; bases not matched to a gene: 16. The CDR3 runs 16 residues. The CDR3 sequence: CASTGQGTQFGYEQFF. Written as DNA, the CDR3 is TGCGCCAGCACCGGACAGGGTACCCAATTCGGCTATGAGCAGTTCTTC.

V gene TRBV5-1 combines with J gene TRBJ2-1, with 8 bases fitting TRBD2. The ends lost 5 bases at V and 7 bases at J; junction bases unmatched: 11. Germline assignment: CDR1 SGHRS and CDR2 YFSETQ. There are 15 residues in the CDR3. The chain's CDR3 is CASSRSVAGWNEQFF. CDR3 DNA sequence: TGCGCCAGCAGTCGTTCGGTAGCGGGATGGAATGAGCAGTTCTTC.

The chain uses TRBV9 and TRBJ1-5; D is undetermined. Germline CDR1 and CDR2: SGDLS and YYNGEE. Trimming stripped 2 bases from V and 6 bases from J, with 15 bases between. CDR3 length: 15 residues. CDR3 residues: CASSVSGLSGQPQHF. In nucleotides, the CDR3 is TGTGCCAGCAGCGTTTCGGGTTTATCGGGTCAGCCCCAGCATTTT.

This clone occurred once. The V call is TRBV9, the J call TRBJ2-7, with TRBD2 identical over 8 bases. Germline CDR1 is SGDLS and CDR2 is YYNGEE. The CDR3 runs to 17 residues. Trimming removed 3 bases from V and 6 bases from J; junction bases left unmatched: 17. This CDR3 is CASSASSYAAGESEQYF. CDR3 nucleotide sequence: TGTGCCAGCAGCGCCTCCTCCTACGCAGCGGGAGAATCCGAGCAGTACTTC.

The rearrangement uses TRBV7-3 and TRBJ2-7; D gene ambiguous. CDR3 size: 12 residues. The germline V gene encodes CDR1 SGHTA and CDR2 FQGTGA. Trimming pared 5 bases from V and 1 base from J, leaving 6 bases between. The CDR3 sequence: CASSRTSYEQYF. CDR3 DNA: TGTGCCAGCAGCCGCACTTCCTACGAGCAGTACTTC.

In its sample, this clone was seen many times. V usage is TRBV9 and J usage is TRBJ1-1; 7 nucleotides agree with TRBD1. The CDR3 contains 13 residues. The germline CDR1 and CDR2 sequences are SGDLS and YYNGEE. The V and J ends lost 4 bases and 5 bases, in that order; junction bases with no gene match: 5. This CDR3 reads CASSPGGWTEAFF. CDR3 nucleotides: TGTGCCAGCAGCCCAGGGGGGTGGACTGAAGCTTTCTTT. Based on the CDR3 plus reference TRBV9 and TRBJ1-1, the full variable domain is DSGVTQTPKHLITATGQRVTLRCSPRSGDLSVYWYQQSLDQGLQFLIQYYNGEERAKGNILERFSAQQFPDLHSELNLSSLELGDSALYFCASSPGGWTEAFFGQGTRLTVV.

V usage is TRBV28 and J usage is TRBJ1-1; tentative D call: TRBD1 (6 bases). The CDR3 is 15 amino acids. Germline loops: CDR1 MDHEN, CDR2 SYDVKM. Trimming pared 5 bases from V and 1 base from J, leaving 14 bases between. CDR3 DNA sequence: TGTGCCAGCAGTCGAAAATGGGGGCGGAACACTGAAGCTTTCTTT. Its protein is CASSRKWGRNTEAFF. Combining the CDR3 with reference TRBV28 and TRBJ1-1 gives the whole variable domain DVKVTQSSRYLVKRTGEKVFLECVQDMDHENMFWYRQDPGLGLRLIYFSYDVKMKEKGDIPEGYSVSREKKERFSLILESASTNQTSMYLCASSRKWGRNTEAFFGQGTRLTVV.

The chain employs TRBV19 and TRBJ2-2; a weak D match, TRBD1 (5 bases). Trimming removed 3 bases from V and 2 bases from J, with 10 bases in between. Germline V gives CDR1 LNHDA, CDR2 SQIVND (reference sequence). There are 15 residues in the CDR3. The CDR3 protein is CASSMGQPNTGELFF. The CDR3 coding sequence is TGTGCCAGTAGTATGGGGCAGCCTAACACCGGGGAGCTGTTTTTT.

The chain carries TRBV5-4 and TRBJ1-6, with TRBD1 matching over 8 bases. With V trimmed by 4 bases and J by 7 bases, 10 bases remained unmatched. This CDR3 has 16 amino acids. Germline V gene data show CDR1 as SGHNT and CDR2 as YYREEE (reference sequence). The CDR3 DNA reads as TGTGCCAGCAGCACGGGACAGGCGACGTTGAATTCACCCCTCCACTTT. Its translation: CASSTGQATLNSPLHF.

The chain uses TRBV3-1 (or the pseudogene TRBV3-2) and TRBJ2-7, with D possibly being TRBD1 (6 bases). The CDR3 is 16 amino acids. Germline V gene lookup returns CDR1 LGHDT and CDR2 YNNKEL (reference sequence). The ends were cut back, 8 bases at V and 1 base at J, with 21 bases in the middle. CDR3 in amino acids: CASWVGLGQGSYEQYF. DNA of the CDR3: TGTGCCAGCTGGGTGGGGCTGGGGCAGGGGTCCTACGAGCAGTACTTC.

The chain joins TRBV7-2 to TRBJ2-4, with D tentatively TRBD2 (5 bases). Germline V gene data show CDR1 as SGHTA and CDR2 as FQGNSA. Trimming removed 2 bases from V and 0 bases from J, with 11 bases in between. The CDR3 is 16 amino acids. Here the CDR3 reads CASSLYEGLAKNIQYF. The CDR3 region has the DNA TGTGCCAGCAGCTTATACGAGGGATTAGCCAAAAACATTCAGTACTTC.